The next 10 T cell receptor beta chains were all read from a single sample in a study of beta chain features in type 1 diabetes. The study reverse transcribed the entire isolated RNA, so it sequenced expressed TCRB transcripts. Clones were read by immunoSEQ multiplex PCR, and TCRdb kept only the in-frame ones, dropping some. Of 360,000 or so clones listed, 15% to 20% are singletons. The sequenced material came from naive CD4+ T cells from blood. These receptors all come from a woman aged 18-29 years in good health.

This clone has more than one count but fewer than ten. The rearrangement uses TRBV11-1 and TRBJ1-1; 7 positions match TRBD1. V shed 5 bases, J shed 8 bases, and the junction held 14 bases outside the gene matches. The CDR3 loop spans 15 amino acids. Germline-derived CDR1 and CDR2 are SGHAT and FQDESV (reference sequence). The CDR3 sequence: CASSPRTGGFAEAFF. The CDR3 DNA follows: TGTGCCAGCAGCCCTCGGACAGGCGGATTCGCCGAAGCTTTCTTT.

This clone was seen a handful of times. The rearrangement links TRBV4-1 to TRBJ2-7; TRBD1 agrees at 7 bases. Germline CDR1 is MGHRA and CDR2 is YSYEKL. The CDR3 is 15 residues long. The J segment lost 0 bases and the V segment lost 5 bases, leaving 7 bases of the junction unmatched. CDR3 region: CASSARRDSSYEQYF. CDR3 DNA sequence: TGCGCCAGCAGCGCCCGCCGGGACAGCTCCTACGAGCAGTACTTC.

This chain joins TRBV7-2 and TRBJ1-5, with TRBD1 as a possible D gene (5 bases). CDR1 SGHTA and CDR2 FQGNSA come from the germline V gene. The CDR3 is 16 residues long. V was shortened by 1 base and J by 4 bases, with 14 bases between the two germline ends. CDR3 in DNA: TGTGCCAGCAGCTTAGTGGGGGGTAAACCGAATCAGCCCCAGCATTTT. It yields the protein CASSLVGGKPNQPQHF.

In this sample, this clone turned up a few times. The chain links TRBV18 to TRBJ2-7, with D possibly TRBD1 on 5 matching bases. The ends were cut back, 2 bases at V and 3 bases at J, with 8 bases in the middle. Germline V gene lookup returns CDR1 KGHSH and CDR2 LQKENI. The CDR3 covers 13 residues. CDR3 sequence: CASSPGAHYEQYF. For the CDR3, the DNA is TGTGCCAGCTCACCAGGGGCACACTACGAGCAGTACTTC.

The chain carries TRBV7-2 and TRBJ2-7, with 9 positions matching TRBD2. The CDR3 runs 15 residues. CDR1 is SGHTA and CDR2 is FQGNSA in the germline V gene. V lost 5 bases and J lost 6; bases outside the gene matches: 11. In nucleotides, the CDR3 is TGTGCCAGCAGCGCCGAGCTGGCGGGGGGGAGCGAGCAGTACTTC. Its translation: CASSAELAGGSEQYF. Based on the CDR3 plus reference TRBV7-2 and TRBJ2-7, the full variable domain is GAGVSQSPSNKVTEKGKDVELRCDPISGHTALYWYRQSLGQGLEFLIYFQGNSAPDKSGLPSDRFSAERTGGSVSTLTIQRTQQEDSAVYLCASSAELAGGSEQYFGPGTRLTVT.

This clone came up a few times. J is TRBJ2-1 and V is TRBV5-1; TRBD2 matches at 7 bases. The CDR3 runs 15 residues. Germline V lookup: CDR1 SGHRS, CDR2 YFSETQ. With V trimmed by 0 bases and J by 2 bases, 2 bases remained unmatched. The chain's CDR3 is CASSLVAGAYNEQFF. CDR3 coding DNA: TGCGCCAGCAGCTTGGTGGCGGGGGCCTACAATGAGCAGTTCTTC.

This clone was seen a handful of times. The CDR3 sequence is CASSTTSGEGYGYTF. The CDR3 nucleotides are TGTGCCAGCAGCACCACCTCGGGGGAAGGATATGGCTACACCTTC. The chain links TRBV7-2 to TRBJ1-2; weak D call: TRBD1 (5 bases). V was shortened by 5 bases and J by 5 bases, with 18 bases between the two germline ends. CDR1 and CDR2 from the germline V gene are SGHTA and FQGNSA. The CDR3 has 15 amino acids.

This clone was picked up a small number of times. J is TRBJ1-5 and V is TRBV7-2; a possible D gene is TRBD1 (5 bases). V was trimmed by 5 bases and J by 5 bases, leaving 10 bases between them. The CDR3 is 13 amino acids. Germline lookup yields CDR1 SGHTA and CDR2 FQGNSA. CDR3: CASSVDRDQPQHF. The CDR3 DNA is TGTGCCAGCAGCGTAGACAGAGATCAGCCCCAGCATTTT.

The genes are TRBV27 and TRBJ1-1, with D possibly TRBD1 on 6 matching bases. In germline, CDR1 is MNHEY, CDR2 SMNVEV (reference sequence). The germline V and J ends were trimmed by 6 bases and 4 bases, with 18 bases remaining between them. The CDR3 covers 15 residues. The CDR3 here is CASRQDPTGRTEAFF. The CDR3 nucleotides read TGTGCCAGCAGGCAAGACCCGACAGGACGCACTGAAGCTTTCTTT.

This clone was counted a few times. This rearrangement joins TRBV4-1 to TRBJ1-5; maybe TRBD1 (6 bases). This CDR3 is 14 amino acids long. Germline CDR1 and CDR2: MGHRA and YSYEKL. V dropped 0 bases and J dropped 8 bases, with 11 bases sitting between them. The CDR3 DNA sequence: TGCGCCAGCAGCCAAGATAGAGGGGGAAAGCCCCAGCATTTT. This codes for CASSQDRGGKPQHF.